This entry concerns a single T cell receptor beta chain. There is no known antigen for this receptor. The input lacks base qualities; no much larger clone sits a single base away. The immunoSEQ Assay, a bias-controlled multiplex PCR, was used to amplify TCRbeta CDR3 regions from genomic DNA. In the paper's pipeline: The number of nucleated cells in each sample was estimated by amplification of reference gene primers within the assay. Sequence reads were collapsed and filtered to measure the absolute abundance of every unique TCRbeta CDR3 rearrangement. For each sample, productive Simpson clonality was calculated as the square root of Simpson's diversity index across productive rearrangements. TCRdb re-hosts the immuneACCESS table, in-frame sequences only. Its copies lack some clones; in the studies checked, an unresolved V gene accounts for under half of them, and the cause for the rest is not known. The V and J calls and clone size come from that table; D and trimming were worked out from the DNA. Here the sample has around 100,000 clones; around 90% occur a single time. The ten largest clonotypes hold about 3.5% of the sample.

These data originate in a study of blood T cell repertoires in COVID-19 (TCRdb year 2020). Study-level background: Samples from collaborators originated in the United States, Italy and Spain and spanned both the acute and convalescent phases of COVID-19. The material from the prospective study consisted of cDNA or gDNA derived from T cells, B-cell-depleted T cells, or PBMCs. Deeply sampled blood TCRbeta repertoires from subjects exposed to, actively infected with, or recovered from COVID-19 were included in the dataset. The repertoires were made available in a free public database intended to serve as a resource for research on the immune response to SARS-CoV-2. The samples were drawn from the first 160 participants of the ongoing ImmuneRACE study and from over a thousand subjects provided by 6 global collaborators. The sample metadata nearly always contained a de-identified subject ID, COVID-19 status, age in years and sex. HLA class I and class II types, where available, came from metadata supplied by the sample provider rather than from assay-based typing.

Collaborating institutions collected whole blood in K2EDTA tubes following their own protocols. Collaborator samples were shipped for TCRbeta analysis as frozen whole blood, isolated PBMCs, or DNA extracted from either sample type. The investigation overall reported the following: The quantity of clinical and demographic metadata differed by source and by participant and was supplied without curation.

Taken from the germline V gene, the CDR1 and CDR2 loops are MNHEY and SVGAGI. The CDR3 goes from the cysteine to the phenylalanine over 14 residues. Only the CDR3 portion is preserved as DNA: 42 bases, with reading frame beginning at the first base. Trimming takes 0 bases from V and 8 bases from J, and the germline ends sit 13 bases apart. This sequence originates from a human donor in a cohort sampled during active COVID-19. Rearrangement joined TRBV6-5 to TRBJ1-2; TRBD1 could be the D gene, as 5 bases match. What was sequenced was peripheral blood. The DNA sequence follows: TGTGCCAGCAGTTACTCGCGGCGGGGGGAAGGCTACACCTTC. Translated, it reads CASSYSRRGEGYTF.